This is a list of T cell receptor beta chains from one sample in a study of beta chain features in type 1 diabetes. Assay: immunoSEQ multiplex PCR; the TCRdb copy retains only in-frame clones and omits some. Among roughly 300,000 clones listed, roughly 8% were seen once. The material sequenced was central memory CD4+ T cells from blood. The receptors here all came from a woman aged 18-30 years in good health. Both conserved end residues are part of each CDR3. D genes are given only for firm matches. Not every row has a clone size; where given, it reads once, few, many or a size class.

clone_size j_call d_call cdr3_length v_call cdr3_nt cdr3_aa
. TRBJ2-7 TRBD2 15 TRBV7-9 TGTGCCAGCAGGTCTAGCGGGAGAAGTTCCTACGAGCAGTACTTC CASRSSGRSSYEQYF
. TRBJ2-1 TRBD2 15 TRBV15 TGTGCCACCAGCAGAGACCGGGGGGCCTACAATGAGCAGTTCTTC CATSRDRGAYNEQFF
few TRBJ2-1 TRBD2 13 TRBV6-5 TGTGCCAGCAGTCTGCGGACTAGCAATGAGCAGTTCTTC CASSLRTSNEQFF
few TRBJ2-6 . 15 TRBV7-9 TGTGCCAGCAGCCTCGCTTTAACTGGGGCCAACGTCCTGACTTTC CASSLALTGANVLTF
. TRBJ1-3 . 15 TRBV7-2 TGTGCCAGCAGCCGCTCGCTGTTCTCTGGAAACACCATATATTTT CASSRSLFSGNTIYF
few TRBJ2-1 . 15 TRBV19 TGTGCCAGTAGTATTCTGCCAGGGGCCTACAATGAGCAGTTCTTC CASSILPGAYNEQFF
few TRBJ1-4 . 13 TRBV29-1 TGCAGCGTTCGGGGCTCAACTAATGAAAAACTGTTTTTT CSVRGSTNEKLFF
. TRBJ2-3 . 15 TRBV7-9 TGTGCCAGCAGCCCCCAGGGAGGGGGACTGGATACGCAGTATTTT CASSPQGGGLDTQYF
. TRBJ1-3 . 12 TRBV29-1 TGCAGCGTTGGGATTTCTGGAAACACCATATATTTT CSVGISGNTIYF
. TRBJ2-6 . 19 TRBV4-1 TGCGCCAGCAGCCAAGATCCCTCAAGGGGAACGGCTGGGGCCAACGTCCTGACTTTC CASSQDPSRGTAGANVLTF
. TRBJ2-1 . 14 TRBV7-6 TGTGCCAGCAGCTTAGTGTTCAGCTTTAGTGAGCAGTTCTTC CASSLVFSFSEQFF
. TRBJ1-5 TRBD1 16 TRBV2 TGTGCCAGCACCGCAAATGGAGGGGGCGGGAGTCAGCCCCAGCATTTT CASTANGGGGSQPQHF
many TRBJ2-2 TRBD1 17 TRBV7-3 TGTGCCAGCAGCTTATCTCCGGACAGGGTGGACACCGGGGAGCTGTTTTTT CASSLSPDRVDTGELFF
. TRBJ2-2 TRBD1 16 TRBV5-1 TGCGCCAGCAGCTCCGGGACAGGGGAGAGAACCGGGGAGCTGTTTTTT CASSSGTGERTGELFF
few TRBJ2-2 . 12 TRBV7-3 TGTGCCAGCAGCTTTCCCCCCGGGGAGCTGTTTTTT CASSFPPGELFF
. TRBJ2-2 . 12 TRBV2 TGTGCCAGCAGCTCGGACACCGGGGAGCTGTTTTTT CASSSDTGELFF
few TRBJ2-3 . 12 TRBV15 TGTGGCACAGGAACTAGCACAGATACGCAGTATTTT CGTGTSTDTQYF